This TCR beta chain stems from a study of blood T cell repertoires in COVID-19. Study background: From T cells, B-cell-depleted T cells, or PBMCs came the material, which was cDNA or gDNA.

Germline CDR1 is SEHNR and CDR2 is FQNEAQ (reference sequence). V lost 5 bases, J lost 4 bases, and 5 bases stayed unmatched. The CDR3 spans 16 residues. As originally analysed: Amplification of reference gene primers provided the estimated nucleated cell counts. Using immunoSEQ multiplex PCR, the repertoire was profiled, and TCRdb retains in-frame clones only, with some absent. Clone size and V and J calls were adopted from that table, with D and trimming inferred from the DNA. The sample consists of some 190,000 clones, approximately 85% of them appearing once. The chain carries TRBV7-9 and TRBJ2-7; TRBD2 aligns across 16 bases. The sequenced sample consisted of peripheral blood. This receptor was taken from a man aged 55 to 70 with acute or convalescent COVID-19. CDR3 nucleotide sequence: TGTGCCAGCAGCCCGGGACTAGCGGGAGGGGTGTACGAGCAGTACTTC. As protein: CASSPGLAGGVYEQYF. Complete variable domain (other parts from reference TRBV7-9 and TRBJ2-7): DTGVSQNPRHKITKRGQNVTFRCDPISEHNRLYWYRQTLGQGPEFLTYFQNEAQLEKSRLLSDRFSAERPKGSFSTLEIQRTEQGDSAMYLCASSPGLAGGVYEQYFGPGTRLTVT.